Given below is one T cell receptor (beta chain) in context. The antigen remains undetermined. This record comes from a study of OX40 agonist ivuxolimab in advanced cancers. Study details: The mean age was approximately 60 years, ranging from 23 to 79, with less than 90% of participants male. Study-level findings and limits: Partly responding patients at 0.1-3.0 mg/kg showed some of the smallest clonal expansion.

Sequencing was performed with immunoSEQ multiplex PCR; in TCRdb, only in-frame clones are kept and a portion is missing. Among 55,000 to 75,000 clones listed, about four fifths were seen once. Trimming removed 4 bases at V and 4 bases at J, with 14 bases between. From germline, CDR1 is LGHNA and CDR2 YNFKEQ. The CDR3 is made up of 15 amino acids. The receptor's source is an adult with an advanced solid tumor such as melanoma, head and neck, liver or kidney cancer. Sequenced here: CD4+ or CD8+ T cells sorted from blood, sampled in a trial of the OX40 agonist ivuxolimab. The chain couples TRBV4-2 to TRBJ2-1; D not certain. The CDR3 DNA reads as TGTGCCAGCAGCCCGACTGCTCCCTTTTACAATGAGCAGTTCTTC. Its protein is CASSPTAPFYNEQFF.